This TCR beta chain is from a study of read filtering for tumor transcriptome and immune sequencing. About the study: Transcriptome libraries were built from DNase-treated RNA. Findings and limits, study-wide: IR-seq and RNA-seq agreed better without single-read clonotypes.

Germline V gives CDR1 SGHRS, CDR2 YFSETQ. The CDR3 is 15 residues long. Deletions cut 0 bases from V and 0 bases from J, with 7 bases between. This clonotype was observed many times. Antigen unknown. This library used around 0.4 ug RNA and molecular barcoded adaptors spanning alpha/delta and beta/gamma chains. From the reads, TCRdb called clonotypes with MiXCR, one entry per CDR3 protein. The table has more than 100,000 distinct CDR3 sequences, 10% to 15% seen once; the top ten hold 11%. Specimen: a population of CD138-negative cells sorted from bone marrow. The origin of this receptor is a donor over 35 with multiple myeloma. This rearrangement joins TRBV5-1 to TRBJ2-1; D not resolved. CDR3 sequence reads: CASSLVGSSYNEQFF. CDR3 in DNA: TGCGCCAGCAGCTTGGTCGGAAGCTCCTACAATGAGCAGTTCTTC.